This T cell receptor beta chain was sequenced during a study of CD8+CD57+ T cells in acquired aplastic anemia. In the study overall: Sorted CD4+ plus CD8+ cells gave DNA averaging about 3.2 ug. For CD4+ cells, healthy donors had an average of approximately 10 million reads.

Between the trimmed V and J ends, which lost 8 bases and 4 bases, there was a span of 14 bases. This CDR3 is 13 amino acids long. Germline CDR1 and CDR2: MDHEN and SYDVKM. Study results and limitations: The CD8+ Simpson's diversity of patients and controls was not significantly different. Shared by patients and controls, roughly 28 CD8+ CDR3s were abundant in patients.

TCR beta VDJ and CDR3 profiles were obtained from a genomic DNA template. TCRdb recomputed calls from the reads with MiXCR, one row per CDR3 protein. Counted here are approximately 160,000 distinct CDR3 sequences, around 45% occurring once; the ten biggest clones make up 1.1%. About this clonotype itself: Antigen specificity is unknown.

The chain recombines TRBV28 with TRBJ1-2, with a weak D call TRBD1 (6 bases). The sequencing sample was made of sorted CD4+, CD8+, or CD8+CD57+ T cells (not recorded which) from PBMCs. The source is a human donor in good health. Written as DNA, the CDR3 is TGTGCCAGCTTACAGGGCAGGACCTATGGCTACACCTTC. Protein product: CASLQGRTYGYTF.